What follows is one T cell receptor (beta chain) and its context. Its antigen is as yet unknown. The record originates from a study of CD8+CD57+ T cells in acquired aplastic anemia. At the level of the study: Around 3.5 ug was the average amount of DNA from sorted CD4+ and CD8+ cells. The average read count for CD4+ cells in healthy donors was 10 million to 12 million.

Trimming shortened V by 5 bases and J by 6 bases, and 10 bases separated the two germline ends. This CDR3 is built from 12 residues. Germline-derived CDR1 and CDR2 are KGHDR and SFDVKD. CDR3 and TCR beta VDJ profiling relied on genomic DNA as the template. Each CDR3 protein gets one entry after TCRdb re-called the reads with MiXCR. Among some 68,000 distinct CDR3 sequences listed, roughly half were seen once. Overall study results and limits: Patients had around 30 CD8+ CDR3 sequences in common with controls (the shared set). Patients showed no significant difference from controls in CD8+ Simpson's diversity.

The sequenced sample was sorted CD4+, CD8+, or CD8+CD57+ T cells (not recorded which) from PBMCs. The receptor comes from a human donor in good health, serving as a control. The chain combines TRBV24-1 with TRBJ2-7; D ambiguous. Here the CDR3 reads CATSVSLSEQYV. The CDR3 bases are TGTGCCACCAGTGTATCCCTTTCCGAGCAGTACGTC.